This T cell receptor beta chain was observed in a study of cytomegalovirus exposure and HLA in healthy donors. Study-wide results and caveats: Later on, an analysis tied 15,000 to 20,000 TCR beta sequences to HLA alleles at 0.05 false discovery rate. Among TCR beta chains, those listed as cytomegalovirus-associated numbered over 150. Rarity characterized most TCR sequences, yet some public TCRs appeared in many donors. As a later analysis revealed, the rate of TCR association differed by HLA locus, with DRB1 most and HLA-C fewest.

Both 60 Vbeta primers and 13 Jbeta primers went into the PCR. Profiled with immunoSEQ multiplex PCR; TCRdb holds only in-frame clones, not every one. The repertoire holds about 100,000 clones, with 75% to 85% as singletons. The CDR3 covers 15 residues. To note about this clone: Its target is not known.

Sequenced sample: PBMCs. The sequence derives from a female donor in good health and CMV-seropositive. V and J are TRBV1 and TRBJ2-4; the listed D gene, TRBD1, was not tested against the DNA. TRBV1 is labeled a pseudogene. The CDR3 DNA sequence: TGCACCAGCAGCACCAGACAGGGGGCGGGAAACATTCAGTACTTC. Translated, it gives CTSSTRQGAGNIQYF.